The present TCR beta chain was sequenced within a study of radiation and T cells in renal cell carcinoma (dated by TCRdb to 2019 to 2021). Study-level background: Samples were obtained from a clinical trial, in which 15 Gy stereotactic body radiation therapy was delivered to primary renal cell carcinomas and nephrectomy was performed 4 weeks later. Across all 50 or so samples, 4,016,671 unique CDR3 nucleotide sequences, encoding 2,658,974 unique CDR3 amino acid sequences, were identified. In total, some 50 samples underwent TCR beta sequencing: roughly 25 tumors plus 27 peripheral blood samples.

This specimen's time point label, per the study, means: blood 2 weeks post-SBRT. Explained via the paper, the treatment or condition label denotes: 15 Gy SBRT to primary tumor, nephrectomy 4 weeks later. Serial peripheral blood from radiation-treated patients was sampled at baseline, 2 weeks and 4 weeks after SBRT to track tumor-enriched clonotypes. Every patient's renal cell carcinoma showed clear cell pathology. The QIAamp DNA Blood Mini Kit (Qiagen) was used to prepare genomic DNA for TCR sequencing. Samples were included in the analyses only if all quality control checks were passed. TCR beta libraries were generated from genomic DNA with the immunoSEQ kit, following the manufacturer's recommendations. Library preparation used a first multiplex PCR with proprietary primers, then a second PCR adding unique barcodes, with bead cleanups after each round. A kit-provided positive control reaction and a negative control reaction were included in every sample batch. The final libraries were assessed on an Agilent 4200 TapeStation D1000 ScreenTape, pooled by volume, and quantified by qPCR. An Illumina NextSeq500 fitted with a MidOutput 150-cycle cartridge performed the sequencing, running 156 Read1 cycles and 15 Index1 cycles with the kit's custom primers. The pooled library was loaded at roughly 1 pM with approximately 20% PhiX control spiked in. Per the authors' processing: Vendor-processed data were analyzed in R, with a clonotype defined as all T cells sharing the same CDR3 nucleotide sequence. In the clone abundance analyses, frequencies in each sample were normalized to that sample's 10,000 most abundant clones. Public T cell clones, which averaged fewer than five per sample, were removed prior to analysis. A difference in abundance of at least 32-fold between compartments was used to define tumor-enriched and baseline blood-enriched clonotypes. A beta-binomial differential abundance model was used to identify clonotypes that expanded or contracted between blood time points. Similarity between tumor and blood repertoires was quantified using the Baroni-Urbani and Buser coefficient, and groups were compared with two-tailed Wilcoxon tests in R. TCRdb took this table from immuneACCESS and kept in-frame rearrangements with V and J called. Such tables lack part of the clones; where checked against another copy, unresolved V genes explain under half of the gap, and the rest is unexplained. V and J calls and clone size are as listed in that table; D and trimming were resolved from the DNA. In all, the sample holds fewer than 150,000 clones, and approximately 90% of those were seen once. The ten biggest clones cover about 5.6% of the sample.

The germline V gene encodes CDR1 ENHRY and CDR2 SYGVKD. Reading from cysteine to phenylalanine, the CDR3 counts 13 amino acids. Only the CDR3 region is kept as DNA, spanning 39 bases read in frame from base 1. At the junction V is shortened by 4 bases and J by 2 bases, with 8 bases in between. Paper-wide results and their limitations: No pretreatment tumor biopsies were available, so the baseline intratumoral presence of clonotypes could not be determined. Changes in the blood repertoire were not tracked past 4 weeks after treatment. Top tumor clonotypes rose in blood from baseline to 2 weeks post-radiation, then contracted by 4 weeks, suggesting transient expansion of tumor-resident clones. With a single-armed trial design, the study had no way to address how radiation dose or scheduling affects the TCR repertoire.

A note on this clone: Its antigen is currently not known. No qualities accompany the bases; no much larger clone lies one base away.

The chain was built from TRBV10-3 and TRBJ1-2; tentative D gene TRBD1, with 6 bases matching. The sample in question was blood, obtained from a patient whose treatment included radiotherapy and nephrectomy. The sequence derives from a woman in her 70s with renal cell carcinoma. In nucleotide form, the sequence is TGTGCCATCAGTGTGGACAGAAACTATGGCTACACCTTC. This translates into CAISVDRNYGYTF.